This paragraph reports one T cell receptor beta chain. The data stem from a study of blood T cell repertoires in COVID-19. Authors' data handling: How many nucleated cells were present was estimated from reference gene primer amplification. Sequencing was performed with immunoSEQ multiplex PCR; in TCRdb, only in-frame clones are kept and a portion is missing. V, J and clone size derive from that table, while D and trimming were established from the DNA sequence. The table has more than 95,000 clones, over 75% seen once. Trimming took 4 bases from V and 1 from J; bases not matched to a gene: 6. The CDR3 extends over 16 amino acids. CDR1 is LNHDA, CDR2 SQIVND, per germline (reference sequence).

The sequencing input was peripheral blood. This chain connects TRBV19 to TRBJ1-5; 8 bases match TRBD1. The clonotype comes from a human donor in a cohort sampled during active or convalescent COVID-19. The CDR3 is CASSRITGGSNQPQHF. CDR3 DNA sequence: TGTGCCAGTAGTAGGATTACAGGGGGAAGCAATCAGCCCCAGCATTTT.